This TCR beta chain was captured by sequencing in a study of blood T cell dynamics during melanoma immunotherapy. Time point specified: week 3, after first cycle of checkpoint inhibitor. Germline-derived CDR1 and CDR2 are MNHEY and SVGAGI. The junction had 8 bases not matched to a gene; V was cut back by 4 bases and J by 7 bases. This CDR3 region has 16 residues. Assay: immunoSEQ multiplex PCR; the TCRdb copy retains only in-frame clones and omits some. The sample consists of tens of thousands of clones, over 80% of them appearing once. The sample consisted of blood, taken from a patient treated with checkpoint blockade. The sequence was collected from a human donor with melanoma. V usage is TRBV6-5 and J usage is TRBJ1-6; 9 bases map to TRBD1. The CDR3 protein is CASSSYRGLRNSPLHF. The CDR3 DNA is TGTGCCAGCAGTTCATACAGGGGGCTGAGGAATTCACCCCTCCACTTT.